This T cell receptor beta chain was recovered during a study of blood T cell repertoires in COVID-19. Turning to the study itself: COVID-19 samples from acute and convalescent phases originated in the United States, Italy and Spain. The cDNA or gDNA used as material had been derived from T cells, B-cell-depleted T cells, or PBMCs.

V lost 0 bases and J 0 bases, leaving 12 bases between the germline ends. The CDR3 is 16 residues long. Germline values: CDR1 LGHDT, CDR2 YNNKEL (reference sequence). Original handling: Estimation of nucleated cell counts relied on the amplification of reference gene primers. Libraries were prepared by immunoSEQ multiplex PCR; TCRdb keeps only in-frame clonotypes and omits some of them. That table is the source of V, J and clone size, and D and trimming were worked out from the DNA. The table has 270,000 or so clones, roughly nine tenths seen once. The sample was peripheral blood. This chain links TRBV3-1 (or the pseudogene TRBV3-2) with TRBJ2-7, with a tentative D call TRBD2 (5 bases). The clonotype comes from a woman between 35 and 50 years old who had recovered from COVID-19. The CDR3 DNA reads as TGTGCCAGCAGCCAAGATCTAAGCGGTAGCTCCTACGAGCAGTACTTC. Translated, it gives CASSQDLSGSSYEQYF.